This T cell receptor (beta chain) was sequenced in a study of blood T cell repertoires in COVID-19 (dated by TCRdb to the early 2020s). Context from the whole study: Samples covering the acute and convalescent phases of COVID-19 were provided by collaborators in the United States, Italy and Spain. The material from the prospective study consisted of cDNA or gDNA derived from T cells, B-cell-depleted T cells, or PBMCs. The dataset comprised deeply sampled blood TCRbeta repertoires from subjects exposed to, actively infected with, or recovered from COVID-19. The repertoires were released in a freely available public database meant as a resource for research on the immune response to SARS-CoV-2. Samples were obtained from the ongoing ImmuneRACE study (first 160 participants) and from about 1,300 subjects provided by 6 global collaborators. A de-identified subject ID, COVID-19 status, age in years and sex were almost always included in the sample metadata. Where available, HLA class I and class II types were taken from metadata supplied by the sample provider and were not determined by assay-based typing. What the research found in general, with its limitations: The amount of clinical and demographic metadata varied by source and participant and was provided uncurated.

TCRbeta CDR3 regions were amplified from genomic DNA using the immunoSEQ Assay, a bias-controlled multiplex PCR. As for how the authors treated the data: Nucleated cell counts per sample were estimated from amplification of reference gene primers within the assay. To quantify the absolute abundance of each unique TCRbeta CDR3 rearrangement, sequence reads were collapsed and filtered. For each sample, productive Simpson clonality was calculated as the square root of Simpson's diversity index over productive rearrangements. TCRdb took over this immuneACCESS table, retaining in-frame rearrangements with V and J assigned. Such tables are incomplete; in checked studies, under half of the missing clones stem from an unresolved V gene, and the remainder is unexplained. V, J and clone size reflect that table, while D and trimming were determined from the DNA. The sample table holds 45,000 or so clones, of which about 88% were seen once. The ten largest make up more than 5% of the sample.

The collaborating institutions used their own protocols to collect whole blood in K2EDTA tubes. For TCRbeta analysis, collaborators shipped samples in one of three forms: frozen whole blood, isolated PBMCs, or DNA extracted from either of those sample types. Note on this clone: Its binding antigen is unknown. No quality values exist for individual bases; no much larger clone is one base distant.

The junction shows trimming of 6 bases on V and 3 bases on J, and the gene matches do not reach 4 bases of it. As encoded in the germline V gene, CDR1 is SGHAT while CDR2 is FQNNGV. From its cysteine to its phenylalanine, the CDR3 spans 13 amino acids. The sequence is cut down to CDR3 DNA, 39 bases in frame from base 1. The sequence was collected from a man aged 35 to 55 with active COVID-19. Source material: peripheral blood. The receptor chain draws on TRBV11-2 and TRBJ2-7; a stretch of 8 junction bases matches TRBD1. Read as DNA, the sequence is TGTGCCAGCAGTCCGGACAGGGACTACGAGCAGTACTTC. It codes for CASSPDRDYEQYF.